This is a list of T cell receptor beta chains from one sample in a study of blood T cell repertoires in COVID-19. Clones were read by immunoSEQ multiplex PCR, and TCRdb kept only the in-frame ones, dropping some. Of 200,000 or so clones listed, 80% to 90% are singletons. The sample consisted of PBMCs or T cells enriched from blood (not recorded which). The source of these receptors is a woman in her late teens or twenties in a cohort exposed to, infected with or recovered from COVID-19 (not recorded which). CDR3s include the opening cysteine and the closing phenylalanine or tryptophan. The D gene is left open where the match is weak. Only part of the rows carry a size: once, few, many, or a class if the clone is expanded.

>.|TRBD1|11|TRBV29-1|TRBJ1-1
CSVLGQDEAFF
TGCAGCGTTTTGGGACAGGATGAAGCTTTCTTT
>few|.|14|TRBV28|TRBJ1-3
CASSFWSSGNTIYF
TGTGCCAGCAGTTTTTGGAGCTCTGGAAACACCATATATTTT
>.|TRBD2|13|TRBV7-3|TRBJ2-1
CASGEPSGNEQFF
TGTGCCAGCGGGGAACCTAGCGGCAATGAGCAGTTCTTC
>.|.|15|TRBV6-5|TRBJ1-6
CASSYSIRENSPLHF
TGTGCCAGCAGTTACTCGATCAGGGAAAATTCACCCCTCCACTTT
>.|TRBD1|15|TRBV7-9|TRBJ1-4
CASSLPTTGYEKLFF
TGTGCCAGCAGCCTCCCGACGACAGGGTACGAAAAACTGTTTTTT
>.|.|13|TRBV6-8|TRBJ1-4
CATPTGINEKLFF
TGTGCCACCCCTACGGGGATTAATGAAAAACTGTTTTTT
>.|.|14|TRBV10-1|TRBJ2-2
CASSVLKSTGELFF
TGCGCCAGCAGTGTCCTCAAGAGCACCGGGGAGCTGTTTTTT
>.|TRBD1|17|TRBV28|TRBJ2-4
CASSLEWVGTGRSIQYF
TGTGCCAGCAGTTTAGAATGGGTTGGGACAGGACGAAGCATTCAGTACTTC
>.|TRBD2|15|TRBV7-9|TRBJ2-5
CASSILLAGVETQYF
TGTGCCAGCAGCATCCTACTAGCGGGGGTAGAGACCCAGTACTTC
>.|TRBD2|14|TRBV3-1/TRBV3-2|TRBJ2-7
CASSQGTSGYEQYF
TGTGCCAGCAGCCAAGGGACTAGCGGCTACGAGCAGTACTTC
>.|TRBD2|16|TRBV10-3|TRBJ2-1
CAISEKAGGPHNEQFF
TGTGCCATCAGTGAGAAAGCGGGGGGGCCCCACAATGAGCAGTTCTTC
>.|TRBD1|15|TRBV10-2|TRBJ1-2
CASSAGTGGVYGYTF
TGCGCCAGCAGTGCCGGGACAGGGGGTGTCTATGGCTACACCTTC
>once|TRBD2|13|TRBV19|TRBJ2-3
CASSMGGKDTQYF
TGTGCCAGTAGTATGGGAGGGAAAGATACGCAGTATTTT
>.|.|16|TRBV5-4|TRBJ1-1
CASSRRGGRANTEAFF
TGTGCCAGCAGCCGGAGAGGGGGGAGGGCGAACACTGAAGCTTTCTTT
>.|TRBD1|14|TRBV18|TRBJ1-1
CASTWDSVNTEAFF
TGTGCCAGCACTTGGGACAGCGTAAACACTGAAGCTTTCTTT
>.|TRBD1|13|TRBV2|TRBJ1-5
CASSGQGNQPQHF
TGTGCCAGCAGCGGACAGGGAAATCAGCCCCAGCATTTT
>.|.|14|TRBV18|TRBJ1-1
CASSPTEGDTEAFF
TGTGCCAGCTCACCCACGGAAGGGGACACTGAAGCTTTCTTT
>.|TRBD1|17|TRBV7-8|TRBJ1-6
CASSSSRRTGGNSPLHF
TGTGCCAGCAGCTCGTCTCGACGGACAGGCGGGAATTCACCCCTCCACTTT